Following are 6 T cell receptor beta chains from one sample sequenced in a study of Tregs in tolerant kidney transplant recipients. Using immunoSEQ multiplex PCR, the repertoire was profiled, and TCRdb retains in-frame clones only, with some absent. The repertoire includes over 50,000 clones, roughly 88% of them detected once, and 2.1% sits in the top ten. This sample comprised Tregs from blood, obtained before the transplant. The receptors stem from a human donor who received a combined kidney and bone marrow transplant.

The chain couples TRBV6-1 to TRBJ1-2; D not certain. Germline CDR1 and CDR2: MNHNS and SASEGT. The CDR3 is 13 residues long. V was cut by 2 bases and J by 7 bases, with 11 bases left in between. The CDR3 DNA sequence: TGTGCCAGCAGTGAATGGGCCTCCCCTGGCTACACCTTC. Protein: CASSEWASPGYTF.

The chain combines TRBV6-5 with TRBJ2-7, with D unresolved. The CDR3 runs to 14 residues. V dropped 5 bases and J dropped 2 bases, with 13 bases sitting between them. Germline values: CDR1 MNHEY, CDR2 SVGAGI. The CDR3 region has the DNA TGTGCCAGCAGTGAAGTTTGGATTACCTACGAGCAGTACTTC. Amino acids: CASSEVWITYEQYF.

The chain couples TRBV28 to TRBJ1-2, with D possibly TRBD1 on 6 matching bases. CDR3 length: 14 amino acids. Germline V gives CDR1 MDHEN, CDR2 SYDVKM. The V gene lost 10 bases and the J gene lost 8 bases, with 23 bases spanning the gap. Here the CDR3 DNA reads TGTGCCACCACTTTCAGGGACACACCCGGCGGCTACACCTTC. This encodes CATTFRDTPGGYTF.

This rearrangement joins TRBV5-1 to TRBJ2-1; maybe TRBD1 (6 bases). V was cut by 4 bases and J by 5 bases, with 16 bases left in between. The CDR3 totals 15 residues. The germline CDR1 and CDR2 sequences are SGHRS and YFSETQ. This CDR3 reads CASSHRGQGNNEQFF. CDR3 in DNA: TGCGCCAGCAGCCACCGGGGCCAGGGGAACAATGAGCAGTTCTTC.

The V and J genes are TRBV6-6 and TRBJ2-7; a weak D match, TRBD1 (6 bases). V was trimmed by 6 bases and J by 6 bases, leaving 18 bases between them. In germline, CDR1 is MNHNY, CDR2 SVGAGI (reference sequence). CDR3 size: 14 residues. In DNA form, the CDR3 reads TGTGCCAGCAGCCGGGACCCAGGGGACCCCGAGCAGTACTTC. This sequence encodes CASSRDPGDPEQYF.

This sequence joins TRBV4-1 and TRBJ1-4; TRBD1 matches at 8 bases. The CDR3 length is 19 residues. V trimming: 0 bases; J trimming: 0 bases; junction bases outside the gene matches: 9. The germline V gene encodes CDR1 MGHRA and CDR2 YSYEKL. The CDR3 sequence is CASSQDADRALATNEKLFF. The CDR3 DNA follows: TGCGCCAGCAGCCAAGATGCGGACAGGGCCCTTGCAACTAATGAAAAACTGTTTTTT.